These 22 T cell receptor beta chains came from one sample sequenced in a study of T cells in localized non-small cell lung cancer. Only in-frame clones appear in the TCRdb table, and some are missing; sequencing was by immunoSEQ multiplex PCR. The data show 25,000 to 30,000 clones, with 92% seen just once and approximately 3.9% held by the top ten. Material: peripheral blood mononuclear cells, obtained before any cancer treatment. These receptors all stem from a woman between 40 and 69 years old with stage III lung adenocarcinoma.

The chain links TRBV10-3 to TRBJ1-2, with D perhaps matching TRBD1 (6 bases). V was clipped by 6 bases and J by 2 bases, with 10 bases between them. The V gene's germline CDR1 is ENHRY and CDR2 SYGVKD. The CDR3 contains 13 residues. The CDR3 DNA is TGTGCCATCAGCCAAGGACAGAACTATGGCTACACCTTC. Its translation: CAISQGQNYGYTF.

V usage is TRBV10-1 and J usage is TRBJ1-1; D call uncertain. The CDR3 has 12 residues. The ends were cut back, 8 bases at V and 10 bases at J, with 17 bases in the middle. Germline-derived CDR1 and CDR2 are WNHNN and SYGVQD (reference sequence). DNA for the CDR3: TGCGCCAGCTCACAAACCAGGACCGCAGCTTTCTTT. It yields the protein CASSQTRTAAFF.

This chain joins TRBV29-1 and TRBJ2-1; D possibly matches TRBD1 or TRBD2 (5 bases each). This CDR3 has 14 amino acids. Trimming shortened V by 7 bases and J by 8 bases, and 21 bases separated the two germline ends. The germline V gene has CDR1 SQVTM and CDR2 ANQGSEA. This CDR3 reads CSAKLGQEGYEQFF. CDR3 nucleotide sequence: TGCAGCGCCAAACTTGGACAAGAGGGTTATGAGCAGTTCTTC.

DNA of the CDR3: TGTGCCAGCAGCTTAGGAGGGGGCGTAGAGACCCAGTACTTC. This codes for CASSLGGGVETQYF. J is TRBJ2-5 and V is TRBV7-8; TRBD1 aligns across 7 bases. Germline lookup yields CDR1 SGHVS and CDR2 FQNEAQ. J lost 4 bases, V lost 1 base, and 3 bases had no gene match. CDR3 length: 14 residues. The full variable domain, its missing parts supplied by reference TRBV7-8 and TRBJ2-5, is GAGVSQSPRYKVAKRGQDVALRCDPISGHVSLFWYQQALGQGPEFLTYFQNEAQLDKSGLPSDRFFAERPEGSVSTLKIQRTQQEDSAVYLCASSLGGGVETQYFGPGTRLLVL.

This chain joins TRBV11-2 and TRBJ2-7; D unclear. V gave up 3 bases and J gave up 0 bases, with 12 bases separating them. Germline CDR1 and CDR2: SGHAT and FQNNGV. This CDR3 spans 15 amino acids. The DNA of the CDR3 is TGTGCCAGCAGCTTTCGGACCGCAAGCTCCTACGAGCAGTACTTC. Translated: CASSFRTASSYEQYF.

This chain joins TRBV7-9 and TRBJ2-3, with 9 positions matching TRBD2. V trimming: 3 bases; J trimming: 2 bases; junction bases outside the gene matches: 6. The germline gives CDR1 SEHNR, CDR2 FQNEAQ (reference sequence). The CDR3 spans 16 residues. The CDR3 DNA reads as TGTGCCAGCAGCTTTGGCAGCGGGAGGTACACAGATACGCAGTATTTT. Amino acids: CASSFGSGRYTDTQYF.

This chain links TRBV7-9 with TRBJ2-3; perhaps D is TRBD1 or TRBD2 (6 bases each). CDR1 is SEHNR, CDR2 FQNEAQ, per germline (reference sequence). Deletions cut 8 bases from V and 6 bases from J, with 18 bases between. The CDR3 covers 14 residues. The CDR3 nucleotides are TGTGCCAGCCGTATAGGGGGGCGAGGGGATACGCAGTATTTT. This codes for CASRIGGRGDTQYF.

This rearrangement joins TRBV9 to TRBJ1-2; D may be TRBD1 (5 bases). The CDR3 consists of 15 residues. Germline values: CDR1 SGDLS, CDR2 YYNGEE. V was pared by 4 bases and J by 6 bases, with 19 bases between. Here the CDR3 DNA reads TGTGCCAGCAGCTCCCGGGACCCGGGGCTGGATGGCTACACCTTC. It codes for CASSSRDPGLDGYTF.

The V gene is TRBV10-3, the J gene TRBJ1-5; no clear D. The V end lost 6 bases, the J end lost 5 bases, and 20 bases lay between the germline ends. The CDR3 length is 16 residues. Per the germline V gene, CDR1 is ENHRY and CDR2 is SYGVKD. The CDR3 DNA sequence: TGTGCCATCAGCCCGGGCCCAACGACCAGCGATCAGCCCCAGCATTTT. Translating gives CAISPGPTTSDQPQHF.

V is TRBV2 and J is TRBJ1-1; no firm D call. This CDR3 is 11 amino acids long. Trimming stripped 5 bases from V and 1 base from J, with 2 bases between. The germline V gene encodes CDR1 SNHLY and CDR2 FYNNEI. This CDR3 reads CASSQNTEAFF. CDR3 coding DNA: TGTGCCAGCAGTCAGAACACTGAAGCTTTCTTT.

This rearrangement joins TRBV10-3 to TRBJ2-3; 11 positions match TRBD2. Germline V gives CDR1 ENHRY, CDR2 SYGVKD. V gave up 4 bases and J gave up 6 bases; unmatched junction bases: 6. The CDR3 has 15 residues. The CDR3 sequence is CAISVTSGGVDTQYF. The CDR3 DNA reads as TGTGCCATCAGTGTAACTAGCGGGGGAGTGGATACGCAGTATTTT.

The chain links TRBV10-3 to TRBJ1-5; tentative D call: TRBD1 (5 bases). Trimming left V 6 bases short and J 1 base short, with 16 bases between. The CDR3 has 16 amino acids. Germline V CDR1 and CDR2: ENHRY, SYGVKD. The chain's CDR3 is CAISPAGGSSNQPQHF. CDR3 bases: TGTGCCATCAGCCCTGCGGGGGGTTCGAGCAATCAGCCCCAGCATTTT.

The CDR3 loop is CASSLRGAPGQPQHF. DNA for the CDR3: TGTGCCAGCAGCTTGAGGGGGGCGCCAGGTCAGCCCCAGCATTTT. This sequence joins TRBV5-6 and TRBJ1-5; D is possibly TRBD1 (6 bases). Germline lookup yields CDR1 SGHDT and CDR2 YYEEEE. There are 15 residues in the CDR3. The ends were cut back, 1 base at V and 6 bases at J, with 14 bases in the middle.

The genes are TRBV29-1 and TRBJ1-2, with 10 bases aligning to TRBD1. With V trimmed by 2 bases and J by 5 bases, 5 bases remained unmatched. The CDR3 loop spans 14 amino acids. Germline V gene lookup returns CDR1 SQVTM and CDR2 ANQGSEA. The CDR3 nucleotides are TGCAGCGTTGAAAGTGGGGACAGGGGATATGGCTACACCTTC. Translated, it gives CSVESGDRGYGYTF.

The chain combines TRBV29-1 with TRBJ1-2; 11 nucleotides match TRBD1. Germline values: CDR1 SQVTM, CDR2 ANQGSEA. This CDR3 region has 15 residues. J gave up 4 bases and V 6 bases, and 10 bases lay outside the gene matches. The CDR3: CSVKKTGTGGYGYTF. The CDR3 bases are TGCAGCGTGAAGAAAACCGGGACAGGGGGCTATGGCTACACCTTC.

This sequence joins TRBV4-3 and TRBJ2-1, with TRBD2 identical over 8 bases. The CDR3 totals 14 residues. The J segment lost 8 bases and the V segment lost 1 base, leaving 4 bases of the junction unmatched. Germline lookup yields CDR1 LGHNA and CDR2 YSLEER. The CDR3, as DNA: TGCGCCAGCAGCCAAGGGACTAGCAGCCATGAGCAGTTCTTC. It encodes CASSQGTSSHEQFF.

The chain combines TRBV28 with TRBJ2-3; TRBD2 matches at 9 bases. CDR1 and CDR2 (germline): MDHEN, SYDVKM. The CDR3 spans 16 residues. V shed 5 bases and J 1 base; nucleotides not matched to a gene: 7. In nucleotides, the CDR3 is TGTGCCAGCAGTCCTTATAGCGGGAGTCGCACAGATACGCAGTATTTT. This encodes CASSPYSGSRTDTQYF.

The chain combines TRBV7-2 with TRBJ1-3, with D unclear. The CDR3 has 16 amino acids. V lost 4 bases and J 4 bases, leaving 17 bases between the germline ends. Germline CDR1 is SGHTA and CDR2 is FQGNSA. CDR3 DNA: TGTGCCAGCAGCTCCTCCCCGTCCTACTGGGGAAACACCATATATTTT. It codes for CASSSSPSYWGNTIYF.

The chain recombines TRBV5-4 with TRBJ2-2; TRBD1 matches at 8 bases. The CDR3 totals 17 residues. The ends lost 3 bases at V and 4 bases at J; junction bases unmatched: 11. Germline assignment: CDR1 SGHNT and CDR2 YYREEE (reference sequence). The CDR3 region is CASSSGQARAGTGELFF. In DNA form, the CDR3 reads TGTGCCAGCAGCTCGGGACAGGCCAGGGCGGGCACCGGGGAGCTGTTTTTT.

The gene calls are TRBV2 and TRBJ1-3; D ambiguous. The CDR3 consists of 15 residues. Germline assignment: CDR1 SNHLY and CDR2 FYNNEI. V lost 8 bases to trimming and J lost 0 bases, with 14 bases between them. The CDR3 DNA is TGTGCCAGCTGGGATCGATCTGCCTCTGGAAACACCATATATTTT. This gives the protein CASWDRSASGNTIYF.

The chain employs TRBV10-3 and TRBJ1-1; D might be TRBD1 (6 bases). The CDR3 runs to 15 residues. Trimming left V 4 bases short and J 2 bases short, with 14 bases between. CDR1 is ENHRY and CDR2 is SYGVKD in the germline V gene. The CDR3 loop is CAISGTTGGNTEAFF. CDR3 bases: TGTGCCATCAGTGGTACGACAGGTGGAAACACTGAAGCTTTCTTT.

The sample holds one count of this clone. The chain combines TRBV6-6 with TRBJ2-1; 9 bases line up with TRBD2. The CDR3 length is 13 residues. CDR1 is MNHNY and CDR2 is SVGAGI in the germline V gene (reference sequence). The V gene end was trimmed by 2 bases and the J gene end by 8 bases; junction bases not matched to a gene: 1. CDR3 sequence: CASSYAGGDEQFF. The CDR3 coding sequence is TGTGCCAGCAGTTACGCGGGAGGGGATGAGCAGTTCTTC.